This TCR beta chain stems from a study of blood T cell repertoires in COVID-19. The data were produced by immunoSEQ multiplex PCR, yet TCRdb's version contains in-frame clones alone and is incomplete. Counted here are some 170,000 clones, about nine tenths occurring once; the ten biggest clones make up 15% to 20%. Germline loops: CDR1 MNHEY, CDR2 SMNVEV (reference sequence). This CDR3 is 15 amino acids long. Losses at the gene ends were 2 bases for V and 7 bases for J; bases not matched to a gene: 5. V gene TRBV27 combines with J gene TRBJ1-6; 7 bases are shared with TRBD1. Sample: peripheral blood. The source is a man aged 55 to 69 with active or convalescent COVID-19. CDR3 sequence reads: CASSLQDRSNSPLHF. In DNA form, the CDR3 reads TGTGCCAGCAGTTTACAGGACAGGTCGAATTCACCCCTCCACTTT.